This paragraph covers one TCR beta chain sequence. Compared with germline, one end of the junction differs, possibly owing to a read error. Germline CDR1 SGHAT, CDR2 FQNNGV. The CDR3 has 18 amino acids. These data are taken from a study of blood T cell dynamics during melanoma immunotherapy. Across the whole study: Patients with metastatic melanoma got pembrolizumab or nivolumab-ipilimumab as first-line care.

TCRdb's table, derived via immunoSEQ multiplex PCR, lists solely in-frame clones and lacks some. The table includes roughly 10,000 clones, roughly nine tenths detected once. Time point: week 3, after first cycle of checkpoint inhibitor. At 12 weeks after first infusion, RECIST 1.1 defined response for most patients. This chain joins TRBV11-2 and TRBJ2-4, with TRBD1 as a possible D gene (6 bases). The sequence came from a human donor with melanoma. This specimen was blood, taken from a patient treated with checkpoint blockade. The CDR3 coding sequence is TGTGCCGGCAGCTTGGGGGCGGTTGCGGACATAGCCAAAAACATTCAGTACTTC. Amino acids: CAGSLGAVADIAKNIQYF. Full variable domain (missing parts from reference TRBV11-2 and TRBJ2-4): EAGVAQSPRYKIIEKRQSVAFWCNPISGHATLYWYQQILGQGPKLLIQFQNNGVVDDSQLPKDRFSAERLKGVDSTLKIQPAKLEDSAVYLCAGSLGAVADIAKNIQYFGAGTRLSVL.